Listed below are T cell receptor beta chains from one sample, sequenced in a study of cytomegalovirus exposure and HLA in healthy donors. Repertoires were generated with immunoSEQ multiplex PCR, while TCRdb's copy carries only in-frame clones and drops some. The repertoire holds about 180,000 clones, with 70% to 80% as singletons. Sequencing input: PBMCs. Receptor source: a man aged 55 to 70 in good health and CMV-seronegative. Both conserved end residues are part of each CDR3. The D gene is left open where the match is weak.

J gene,D gene,V gene,CDR3 protein
TRBJ2-7,-,TRBV5-1,CASSLEGGEQYF
TRBJ2-7,TRBD1,TRBV7-6,CASSSGTGKDEQYF
TRBJ2-7,TRBD2,TRBV7-2,CASSLTPAGLAGVVEQYF
TRBJ1-4,TRBD1,TRBV18,CASSPHAGQSNEKLFF
TRBJ1-5,-,TRBV19,CATWGGSTGQPQHF
TRBJ2-7,-,TRBV7-2,CASSPPGGTSSYEQYF
TRBJ1-2,-,TRBV5-1,CASSRGGALNGYTF
TRBJ2-7,TRBD1,TRBV5-4,CASSLATGPYEQYF
TRBJ2-1,TRBD1,TRBV9,CASSLRTTTGSYNEQFF
TRBJ2-1,TRBD1,TRBV30,CAWSVPDRRYNEQFF
TRBJ2-1,-,TRBV5-6,CASSLDTSGNPYNEQFF
TRBJ2-1,TRBD2,TRBV11-3,CASSLGRGSNEQFF
TRBJ2-3,TRBD2,TRBV7-3,CASSLQASGNVDTQYF
TRBJ2-5,-,TRBV5-1,CASRPLGGAETQYF
TRBJ1-3,-,TRBV6-1,CASSGTADFSGNTIYF
TRBJ2-2,TRBD2,TRBV28,CASSLKASGRVAAGELFF
TRBJ1-4,-,TRBV5-4,CASSLGQGTNEKLFF
TRBJ2-5,-,TRBV6-6,CASSSGLETQYF
TRBJ2-7,TRBD1,TRBV4-1,CASSRAGGSYEQYF
TRBJ1-5,-,TRBV5-1,CASSRLEENQPQHF
TRBJ2-7,TRBD1,TRBV27,CASSWGDRSGDEQYF
TRBJ1-2,-,TRBV6-1,CASSEAYFYGYTF
TRBJ2-3,TRBD1,TRBV5-1,CASSQRQGMDTQYF
TRBJ2-1,TRBD1,TRBV5-1,CASSPGQGMYNEQFF
TRBJ2-7,TRBD2,TRBV29-1,CSVEGASGPSEQYF
TRBJ1-3,-,TRBV10-3,CAISESRSGNTIYF
TRBJ2-5,TRBD1,TRBV5-1,CASSGQGETQYF
TRBJ2-7,TRBD2,TRBV5-1,CASSPWGGEQYF
TRBJ1-5,-,TRBV7-8,CASSTLSLYSNQPQHF
TRBJ1-1,TRBD1,TRBV29-1,CSTQTGVGTEAFF
TRBJ2-1,TRBD2,TRBV10-1,CASSEFTSGRINEQFF
TRBJ2-6,-,TRBV7-9,CASSHPIRVDSSGANVLTF
TRBJ1-6,-,TRBV6-5,CASSYGPPYSPLHF
TRBJ2-2,-,TRBV5-1,CASSLRQGRDTGELFF
TRBJ2-1,-,TRBV15,CATSRDPGSYNEQFF